This T cell receptor beta chain was identified during a study of blood T cell repertoires in COVID-19. About the research overall: The United States, Italy and Spain supplied acute and convalescent COVID-19 samples. Sample material is recorded as cDNA or gDNA derived from T cells, B-cell-depleted T cells, or PBMCs.

This clone was seen more than once but under ten times. Categorization into cohorts depended on clinical history that participants reported. Recovery meant two consecutive negative NP/OP PCR tests, professional clearance, or resolved symptoms. Libraries were prepared by immunoSEQ multiplex PCR; TCRdb keeps only in-frame clonotypes and omits some of them. The sample includes approximately 350,000 clones, roughly nine tenths of them seen just once. Germline V gene sequence: CDR1 KGHSH, CDR2 LQKENI. The V end was cut by 3 bases, the J end by 0 bases, with 6 bases between. The CDR3 covers 14 residues. The chain links TRBV18 to TRBJ2-1, with a weak D call TRBD1 (5 bases). Sequenced material: PBMCs or T cells enriched from blood (not recorded which). The origin of this receptor is a woman aged 25 to 39 who had recovered from COVID-19. The CDR3 DNA is TGTGCCAGCTCACCGGACATCTCCTACAATGAGCAGTTCTTC. Amino acids: CASSPDISYNEQFF.